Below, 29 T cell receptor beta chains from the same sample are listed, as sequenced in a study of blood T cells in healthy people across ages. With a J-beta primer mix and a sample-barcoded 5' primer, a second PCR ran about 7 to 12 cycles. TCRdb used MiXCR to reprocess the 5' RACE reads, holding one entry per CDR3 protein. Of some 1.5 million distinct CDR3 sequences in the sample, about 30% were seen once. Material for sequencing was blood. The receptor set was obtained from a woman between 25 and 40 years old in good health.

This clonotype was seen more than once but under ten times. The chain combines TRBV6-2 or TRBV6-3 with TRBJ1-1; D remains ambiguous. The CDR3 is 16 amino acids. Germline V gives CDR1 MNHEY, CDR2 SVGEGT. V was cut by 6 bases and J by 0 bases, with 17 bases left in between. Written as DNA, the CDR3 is TGTGCCAGCAGAAAAAGTGGGCGCTTCATGAACACTGAAGCTTTCTTT. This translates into CASRKSGRFMNTEAFF.

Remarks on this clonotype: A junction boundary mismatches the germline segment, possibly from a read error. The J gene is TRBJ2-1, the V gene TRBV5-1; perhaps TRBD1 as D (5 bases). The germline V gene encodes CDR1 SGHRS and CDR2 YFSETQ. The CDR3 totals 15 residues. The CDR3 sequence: CASSLAEGVSYEQDF. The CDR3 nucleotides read TGCGCCAGCAGCTTGGCTGAAGGGGTCTCCTACGAGCAGGACTTC. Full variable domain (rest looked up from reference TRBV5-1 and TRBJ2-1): KAGVTQTPRYLIKTRGQQVTLSCSPISGHRSVSWYQQTPGQGLQFLFEYFSETQRNKGNFPGRFSGRQFSNSRSEMNVSTLELGDSALYLCASSLAEGVSYEQDFGPGTRLTVL.

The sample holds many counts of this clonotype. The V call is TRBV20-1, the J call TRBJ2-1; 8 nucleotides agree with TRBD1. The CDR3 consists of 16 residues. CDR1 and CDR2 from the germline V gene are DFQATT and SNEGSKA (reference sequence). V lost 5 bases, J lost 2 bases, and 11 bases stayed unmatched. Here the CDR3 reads CSAGRTGTGTYNEQFF. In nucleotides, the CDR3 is TGCAGTGCTGGACGAACTGGGACAGGAACCTACAATGAGCAGTTCTTC.

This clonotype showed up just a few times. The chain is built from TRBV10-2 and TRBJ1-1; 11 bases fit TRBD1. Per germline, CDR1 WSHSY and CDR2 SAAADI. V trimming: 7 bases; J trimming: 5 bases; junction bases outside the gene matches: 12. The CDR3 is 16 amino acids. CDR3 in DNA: TGCGCCAGCACTCCCCCAAGGGGGACAGGGGGGACTGAAGCTTTCTTT. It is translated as CASTPPRGTGGTEAFF.

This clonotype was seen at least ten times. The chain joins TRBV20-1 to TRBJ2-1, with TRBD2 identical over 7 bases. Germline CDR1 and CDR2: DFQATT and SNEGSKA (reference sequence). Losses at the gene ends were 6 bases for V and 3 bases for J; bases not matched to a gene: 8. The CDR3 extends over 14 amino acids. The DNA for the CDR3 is TGCAGTGCCGGAGCGGGACTTATCTACAATGAGCAGTTCTTC. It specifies CSAGAGLIYNEQFF.

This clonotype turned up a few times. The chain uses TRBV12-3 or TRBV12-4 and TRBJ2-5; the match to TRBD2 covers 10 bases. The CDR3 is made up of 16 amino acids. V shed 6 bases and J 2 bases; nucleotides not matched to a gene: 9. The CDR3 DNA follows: TGTGCCAGCAGCTCACATAGCGGGGGGAATCAAGAGACCCAGTACTTC. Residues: CASSSHSGGNQETQYF.

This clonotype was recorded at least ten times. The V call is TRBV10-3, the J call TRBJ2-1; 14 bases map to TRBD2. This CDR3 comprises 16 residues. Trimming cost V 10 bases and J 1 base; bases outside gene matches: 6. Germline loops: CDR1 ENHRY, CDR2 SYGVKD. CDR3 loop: CATLGLAGASYNEQFF. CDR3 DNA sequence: TGTGCCACACTGGGACTAGCGGGGGCTTCCTACAATGAGCAGTTCTTC.

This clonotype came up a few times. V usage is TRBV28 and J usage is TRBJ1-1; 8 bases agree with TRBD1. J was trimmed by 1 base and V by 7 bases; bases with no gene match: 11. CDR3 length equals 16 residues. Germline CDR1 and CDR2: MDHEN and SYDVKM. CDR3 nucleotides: TGTGCCAGCATTCGTGGGATCGGACAGGGGAACACTGAAGCTTTCTTT. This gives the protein CASIRGIGQGNTEAFF.

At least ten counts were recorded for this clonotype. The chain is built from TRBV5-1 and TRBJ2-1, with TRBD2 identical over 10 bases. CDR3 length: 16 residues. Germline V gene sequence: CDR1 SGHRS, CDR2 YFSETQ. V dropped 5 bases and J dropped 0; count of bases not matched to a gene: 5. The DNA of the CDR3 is TGCGCCAGCAGTACTAGCGGGGCTAACTCCTACAATGAGCAGTTCTTC. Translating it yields CASSTSGANSYNEQFF.

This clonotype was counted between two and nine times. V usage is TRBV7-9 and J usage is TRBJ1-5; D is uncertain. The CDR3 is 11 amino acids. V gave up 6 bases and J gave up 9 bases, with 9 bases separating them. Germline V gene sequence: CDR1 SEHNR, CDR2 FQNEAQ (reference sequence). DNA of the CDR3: TGTGCCAGCAGGCCCGTATGGCCCCAGCATTTT. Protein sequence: CASRPVWPQHF.

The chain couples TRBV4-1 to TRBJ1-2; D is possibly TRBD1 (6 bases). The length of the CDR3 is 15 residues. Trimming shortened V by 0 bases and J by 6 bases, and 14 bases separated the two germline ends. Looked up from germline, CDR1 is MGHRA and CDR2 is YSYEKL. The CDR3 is CASSQDDWGRDGYTF. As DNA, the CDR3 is TGCGCCAGCAGCCAAGATGATTGGGGGCGGGATGGCTACACCTTC.

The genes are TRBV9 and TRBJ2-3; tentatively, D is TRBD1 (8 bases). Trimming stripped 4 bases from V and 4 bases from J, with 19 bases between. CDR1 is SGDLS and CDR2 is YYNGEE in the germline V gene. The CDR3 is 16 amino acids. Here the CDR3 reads CASSPRQGTTADTQYF. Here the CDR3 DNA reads TGTGCCAGCAGCCCCCGACAGGGGACTACGGCAGATACGCAGTATTTT.

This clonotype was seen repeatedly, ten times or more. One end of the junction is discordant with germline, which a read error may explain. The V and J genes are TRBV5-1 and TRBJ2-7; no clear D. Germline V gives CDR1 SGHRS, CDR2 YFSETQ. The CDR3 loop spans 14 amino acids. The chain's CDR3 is CASSLVGISYEQYF. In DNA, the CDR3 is TGTGCCAGCAGCTTGGTTGGGATATCCTACGAGCAGTACTTC.

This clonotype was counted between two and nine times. Here the CDR3 DNA reads TGTGCCAGCAGCGTAGTGGGACAGGCCTACAATGAGCAGTTCTTC. This gives the protein CASSVVGQAYNEQFF. The V gene is TRBV9, the J gene TRBJ2-1, with 8 bases identical to TRBD1. Trimming took 0 bases from V and 2 from J; bases not matched to a gene: 1. In germline, CDR1 is SGDLS, CDR2 YYNGEE. The CDR3 length is 15 residues.

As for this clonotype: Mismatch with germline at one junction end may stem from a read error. Here the CDR3 DNA reads TGCAGTGCGTTCCCAGGGGGATACTTGTCCACGTCCTTGCAAGGGACCCAGTACTTC. It yields the protein CSAFPGGYLSTSLQGTQYF. The genes are TRBV20-1 and TRBJ2-5; 7 bases are shared with TRBD1. CDR3 length: 19 residues. Germline loops: CDR1 DFQATT, CDR2 SNEGSKA (reference sequence).

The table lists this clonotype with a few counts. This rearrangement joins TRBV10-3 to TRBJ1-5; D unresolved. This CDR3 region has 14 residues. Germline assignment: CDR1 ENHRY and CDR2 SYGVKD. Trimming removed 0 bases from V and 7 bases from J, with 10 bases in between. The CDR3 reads CAISESGSRQPQHF. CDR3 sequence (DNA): TGTGCCATCAGTGAGTCGGGTTCTAGGCAGCCCCAGCATTTT.

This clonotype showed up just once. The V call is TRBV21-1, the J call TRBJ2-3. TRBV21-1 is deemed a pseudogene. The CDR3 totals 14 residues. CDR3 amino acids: CASSKVRRSDTQYF. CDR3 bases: TGTGCCAGCAGCAAAGTTCGTCGGTCAGATACGCAGTATTTT.

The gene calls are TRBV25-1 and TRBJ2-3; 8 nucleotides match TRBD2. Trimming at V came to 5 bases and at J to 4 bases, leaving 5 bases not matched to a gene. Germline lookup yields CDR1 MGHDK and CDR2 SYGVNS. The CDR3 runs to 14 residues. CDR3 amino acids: CASSNPGGADTQYF. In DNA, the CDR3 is TGTGCCAGCAGTAATCCCGGGGGGGCAGATACGCAGTATTTT. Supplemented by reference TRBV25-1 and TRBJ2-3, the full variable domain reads EADIYQTPRYLVIGTGKKITLECSQTMGHDKMYWYQQDPGMELHLIHYSYGVNSTEKGDLSSESTVSRIRTEHFPLTLESARPSHTSQYLCASSNPGGADTQYFGPGTRLTVL.

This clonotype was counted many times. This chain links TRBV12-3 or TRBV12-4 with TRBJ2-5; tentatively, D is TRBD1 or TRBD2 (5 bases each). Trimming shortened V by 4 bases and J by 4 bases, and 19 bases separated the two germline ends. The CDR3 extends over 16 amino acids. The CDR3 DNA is TGTGCCAGCAGTTCGTGGACACCGGGAATGGGAGAGACCCAGTACTTC. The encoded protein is CASSSWTPGMGETQYF.

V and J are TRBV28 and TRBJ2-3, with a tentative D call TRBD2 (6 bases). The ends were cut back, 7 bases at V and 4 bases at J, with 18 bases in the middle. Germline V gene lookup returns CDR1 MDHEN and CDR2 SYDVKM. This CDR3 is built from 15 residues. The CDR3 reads CASTGGLNSADTQYF. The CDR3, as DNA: TGTGCCAGCACCGGGGGACTTAACTCGGCAGATACGCAGTATTTT.

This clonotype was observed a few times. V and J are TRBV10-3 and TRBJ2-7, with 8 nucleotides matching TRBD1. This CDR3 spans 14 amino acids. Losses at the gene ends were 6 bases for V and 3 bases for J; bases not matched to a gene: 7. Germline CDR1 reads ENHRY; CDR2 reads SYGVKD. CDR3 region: CAISTGTGDYEQYF. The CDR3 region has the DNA TGTGCCATCAGCACCGGGACAGGAGACTACGAGCAGTACTTC.

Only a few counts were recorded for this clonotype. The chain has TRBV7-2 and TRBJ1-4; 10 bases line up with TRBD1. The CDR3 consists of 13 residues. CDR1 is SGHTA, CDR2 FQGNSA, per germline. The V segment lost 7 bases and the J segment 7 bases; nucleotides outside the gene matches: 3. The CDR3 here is CASNRDRGEKLFF. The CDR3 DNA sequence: TGTGCCAGCAACCGGGACAGGGGTGAAAAACTGTTTTTT.

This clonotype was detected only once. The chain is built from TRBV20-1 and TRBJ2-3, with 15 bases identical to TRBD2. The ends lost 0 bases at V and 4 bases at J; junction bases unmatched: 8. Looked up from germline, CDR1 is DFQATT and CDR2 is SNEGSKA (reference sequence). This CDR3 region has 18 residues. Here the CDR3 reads CSARDPRTSGRGSDTQYF. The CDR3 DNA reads TGCAGTGCTAGAGACCCCAGGACTAGCGGGAGGGGGTCAGATACGCAGTATTTT.

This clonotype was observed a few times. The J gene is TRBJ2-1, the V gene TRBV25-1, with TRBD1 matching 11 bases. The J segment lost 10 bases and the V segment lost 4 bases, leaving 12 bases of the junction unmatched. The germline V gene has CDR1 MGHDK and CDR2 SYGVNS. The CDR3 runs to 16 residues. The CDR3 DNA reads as TGTGCCAGCAGTGCCCCACCGGGACAGGGGGGCGAGGAGCAGTTCTTC. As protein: CASSAPPGQGGEEQFF.

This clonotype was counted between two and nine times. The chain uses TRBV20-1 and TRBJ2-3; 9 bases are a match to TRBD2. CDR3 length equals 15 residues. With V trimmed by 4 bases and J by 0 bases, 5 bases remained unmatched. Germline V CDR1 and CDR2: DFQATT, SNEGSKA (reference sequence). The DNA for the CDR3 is TGCAGTGCTAAAAGCGGGGGGCCGAGCACAGATACGCAGTATTTT. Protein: CSAKSGGPSTDTQYF.

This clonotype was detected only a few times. DNA of the CDR3: TGCAGTGCCTATAACCCCCAGACTAGCGGGCGCACAGATACGCAGTATTTT. Translated, it gives CSAYNPQTSGRTDTQYF. The chain carries TRBV20-1 and TRBJ2-3, with TRBD2 matching 10 bases. V lost 6 bases, J lost 1 base, and 13 bases stayed unmatched. The CDR3 has 17 residues. Germline CDR1 is DFQATT and CDR2 is SNEGSKA (reference sequence).

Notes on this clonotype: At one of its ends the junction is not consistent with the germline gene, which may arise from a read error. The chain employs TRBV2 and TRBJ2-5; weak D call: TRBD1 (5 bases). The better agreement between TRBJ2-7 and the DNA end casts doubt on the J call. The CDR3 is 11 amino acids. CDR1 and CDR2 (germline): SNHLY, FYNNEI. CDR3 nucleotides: TGTGCCGGCAGTGAAGGGGTCGAGCAGTACTTC. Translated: CAGSEGVEQYF.

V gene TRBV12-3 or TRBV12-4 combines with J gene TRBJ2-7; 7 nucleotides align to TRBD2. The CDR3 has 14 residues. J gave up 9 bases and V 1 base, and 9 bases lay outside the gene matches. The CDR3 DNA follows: TGTGCCAGCAGTTTAGTTACGGGGCCGGGGGGGCAGTACTTC. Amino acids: CASSLVTGPGGQYF.

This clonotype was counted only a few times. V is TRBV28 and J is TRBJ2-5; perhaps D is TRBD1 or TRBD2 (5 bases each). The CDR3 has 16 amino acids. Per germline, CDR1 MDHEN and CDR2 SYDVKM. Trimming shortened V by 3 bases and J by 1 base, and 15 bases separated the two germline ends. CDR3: CASSLGSQGSQETQYF. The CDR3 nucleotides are TGTGCCAGCAGTTTGGGGAGTCAGGGTTCCCAAGAGACCCAGTACTTC.